This T cell receptor beta chain appears in the sequencing data of a study of OX40 agonist ivuxolimab in advanced cancers. About the study: Partial responses were seen in three patients, one with hepatocellular carcinoma and two with cutaneous melanoma.

Germline CDR1 reads ENHRY; CDR2 reads SYGVKD. V was trimmed by 6 bases and J by 0 bases, leaving 12 bases between them. CDR3 length equals 14 residues. The table came from immunoSEQ multiplex PCR; TCRdb's copy has only in-frame clones and leaves some out. Of tens of thousands of clones in the sample, 84% are singletons; the top ten hold roughly an eighth. Points from the study as a whole: At 0.1 to 3.0 mg/kg and by week 6, CD4+ and CD8+ T cells in the blood had expanded clonally.

About this clone itself: Its antigen is undetermined.

At cycle 4 day 1, cycle 7 day 1, and baseline, blood was sampled. The chain couples TRBV10-3 to TRBJ2-7; no definite D call. This receptor was taken from an adult with an advanced solid tumor such as melanoma, head and neck, liver or kidney cancer. This material consisted of CD4+ or CD8+ T cells sorted from blood, taken in a trial of the OX40 agonist ivuxolimab. This CDR3 reads CAISPNDHSYEQYF. CDR3 bases: TGTGCCATCAGCCCCAACGACCACTCCTACGAGCAGTACTTC.